These 19 T cell receptor beta chains share one sample of origin, sequenced in a study of shared clonotypes between healthy human individuals. Assay: immunoSEQ multiplex PCR; the TCRdb copy retains only in-frame clones and omits some. The table shows approximately 2.3 million clones, with more than 80% occurring only once. The sequencing sample was made of naive CD4+ T cells from PBMCs. Documented subset: CD45RA+ positively selected. The receptors were sampled from a man aged 18 to 35 in good health. Some clones in this sample may be carry-over from other donors' samples.

The chain links TRBV7-6 to TRBJ2-2; 11 nucleotides agree with TRBD1. Trimming removed 2 bases from V and 7 bases from J; junction bases left unmatched: 9. This CDR3 has 17 residues. The V gene's germline CDR1 is SGHVS and CDR2 FNYEAQ. CDR3 protein: CASSLRGQGEAVGELFF. The CDR3 nucleotides read TGTGCCAGCAGCTTACGGGGACAGGGGGAGGCGGTCGGGGAGCTGTTTTTT.

The chain links TRBV4-1 to TRBJ2-7; D may be TRBD2 (5 bases). V was clipped by 1 base and J by 3 bases, with 13 bases between them. There are 15 residues in the CDR3. Per germline, CDR1 MGHRA and CDR2 YSYEKL. CDR3 protein: CASSQGYLGLYEQYF. Written as DNA, the CDR3 is TGCGCCAGCAGCCAAGGGTACCTAGGACTCTACGAGCAGTACTTC.

For this clone: One end of the junction varies from germline; a read error may be responsible. The chain has TRBV7-9 and TRBJ1-2; D is ambiguous. CDR1 SEHNR and CDR2 FQNEAQ come from the germline V gene (reference sequence). CDR3 length: 13 amino acids. The CDR3 DNA reads TGTGCCAGCAGTTTAGAGCGGCCCTGGGGCTACACCTTC. Encoded protein: CASSLERPWGYTF.

The rearrangement links TRBV28 to TRBJ2-1, with TRBD2 matching over 8 bases. There are 16 residues in the CDR3. Germline CDR1 MDHEN, CDR2 SYDVKM. V was clipped by 2 bases and J by 6 bases; unmatched bases: 9. The CDR3 loop reads CASSLRGLEGSNEQFF. DNA for the CDR3: TGTGCCAGCAGTTTACGGGGACTAGAAGGGTCCAATGAGCAGTTCTTC.

The chain employs TRBV18 and TRBJ2-7; D could derive from TRBD1 or TRBD2 (6 bases each). The CDR3 covers 15 residues. From germline, CDR1 is KGHSH and CDR2 LQKENI. V was trimmed by 2 bases and J by 5 bases, leaving 16 bases between them. In nucleotides, the CDR3 is TGTGCCAGCTCACCAAGTGGAGGGGGTGGCCACGAGCAGTACTTC. This encodes CASSPSGGGGHEQYF.

J is TRBJ2-5 and V is TRBV25-1; D remains ambiguous. Germline CDR1 is MGHDK and CDR2 is SYGVNS. The length of the CDR3 is 13 residues. V lost 4 bases and J 4 bases, leaving 10 bases between the germline ends. DNA for the CDR3: TGTGCCAGCAGTGGGGGTAGCATAGAGACCCAGTACTTC. It specifies CASSGGSIETQYF.

This chain joins TRBV7-9 and TRBJ2-4; 7 bases match TRBD1. V was clipped by 7 bases and J by 3 bases; unmatched bases: 12. This CDR3 has 16 amino acids. Germline CDR1 is SEHNR and CDR2 is FQNEAQ (reference sequence). The CDR3 sequence is CASNFDPTGDKNIQYF. The CDR3 coding sequence is TGTGCCAGCAACTTCGACCCCACAGGGGACAAAAACATTCAGTACTTC.

The chain employs TRBV2 and TRBJ2-7, with 10 bases identical to TRBD2. V was pared by 6 bases and J by 3 bases, with 5 bases of the junction left unmatched. The germline V gene has CDR1 SNHLY and CDR2 FYNNEI. The CDR3 loop spans 14 amino acids. The CDR3 region is CASRRLAGDYEQYF. CDR3 in DNA: TGTGCCAGCAGGAGGCTAGCGGGAGACTACGAGCAGTACTTC.

The rearrangement links TRBV11-2 to TRBJ2-2; 10 bases align to TRBD2. V shed 2 bases and J 4 bases; nucleotides not matched to a gene: 13. Germline V CDR1 and CDR2: SGHAT, FQNNGV. The CDR3 runs to 19 residues. The CDR3 DNA reads as TGTGCCAGCAGCTTACGTCCCAAGACTAGCGGGCAAGGCACCGGGGAGCTGTTTTTT. It codes for CASSLRPKTSGQGTGELFF.

A word on this clone: Other DNA sequences from this sample encode an identical CDR3 as well. The chain carries TRBV9 and TRBJ1-3; tentatively, D is TRBD1 (5 bases). Trimming stripped 0 bases from V and 4 bases from J, with 8 bases between. The CDR3 extends over 14 amino acids. CDR1 is SGDLS, CDR2 YYNGEE, per germline. The CDR3 nucleotides are TGTGCCAGCAGCGTAGGAGGGGCGGGAAACACCATATATTTT. It specifies CASSVGGAGNTIYF.

The V and J genes are TRBV29-1 and TRBJ2-1, with 7 bases that match TRBD1. The length of the CDR3 is 12 residues. J gave up 6 bases and V 6 bases, and 5 bases lay outside the gene matches. In germline, CDR1 is SQVTM, CDR2 ANQGSEA. CDR3 in DNA: TGCAGCGTGGGAAGGGACAGCAATGAGCAGTTCTTC. Translation gives CSVGRDSNEQFF.

This chain joins TRBV4-1 and TRBJ2-7; no reliable D call. The V end was cut by 0 bases, the J end by 0 bases, with 12 bases between. This CDR3 spans 16 amino acids. Germline-derived CDR1 and CDR2 are MGHRA and YSYEKL. The CDR3 region has the DNA TGCGCCAGCAGCCAAGATTTAGGGCGGAGCTCCTACGAGCAGTACTTC. Its protein is CASSQDLGRSSYEQYF.

This sequence joins TRBV19 and TRBJ2-2; D may be TRBD2 (5 bases). Germline V gene lookup returns CDR1 LNHDA and CDR2 SQIVND (reference sequence). The CDR3 contains 16 residues. Trimming removed 11 bases from V and 3 bases from J, with 22 bases in between. The CDR3 DNA is TGTGCCTCGAGGGCCGGGAACATATTGCACACCGGGGAGCTGTTTTTT. Amino acid sequence: CASRAGNILHTGELFF.

V gene TRBV11-2 combines with J gene TRBJ2-7, with D possibly being TRBD2 (8 bases). Trimming took off 5 bases at V and 1 base at J, with 15 bases between the two ends. The CDR3 is 15 residues long. Germline CDR1 and CDR2: SGHAT and FQNNGV. The CDR3 region has the DNA TGTGCCAGCAGCCGCGGGAGGACAGGATCCTACGAGCAGTACTTC. Protein: CASSRGRTGSYEQYF.

The rearrangement joins TRBV4-2 to TRBJ2-1, with TRBD2 as a possible D gene (7 bases). Germline-derived CDR1 and CDR2 are LGHNA and YNFKEQ. V was cut by 1 base and J by 4 bases, with 14 bases left in between. The CDR3 spans 16 residues. CDR3: CASSQVGASGYNEQFF. Written as DNA, the CDR3 is TGTGCCAGCAGCCAAGTGGGGGCTAGCGGATACAATGAGCAGTTCTTC.

This clone has a handful of counts. V and J are TRBV5-4 and TRBJ1-1, with D possibly being TRBD1 (5 bases). The V gene lost 0 bases and the J gene lost 1 base, with 10 bases spanning the gap. The CDR3 runs 15 residues. Germline values: CDR1 SGHNT, CDR2 YYREEE (reference sequence). This CDR3 reads CASSLVGGTNTEAFF. The DNA of the CDR3 is TGTGCCAGCAGCTTGGTTGGGGGGACGAACACTGAAGCTTTCTTT.

A word on this clone: This sample also contains other DNA sequences that code for the same CDR3. This chain connects TRBV18 to TRBJ2-3, with a weak D call TRBD2 (5 bases). Deletions cut 3 bases from V and 0 bases from J, with 10 bases between. CDR3 length: 15 residues. Germline CDR1 reads KGHSH; CDR2 reads LQKENI. CDR3 nucleotide sequence: TGTGCCAGCTCACCCGGACTTGCCAGCACAGATACGCAGTATTTT. Residues: CASSPGLASTDTQYF.

The V call is TRBV7-3, the J call TRBJ2-2, with TRBD2 matching 7 bases. Germline V CDR1 and CDR2: SGHTA, FQGTGA. The CDR3 extends over 14 amino acids. Unmatched junction bases numbered 5, after V lost 5 bases and J lost 5 bases. CDR3 residues: CASSVGAGTGELFF. CDR3 nucleotides: TGTGCCAGCAGCGTAGGAGCGGGGACCGGGGAGCTGTTTTTT. Supplemented by reference TRBV7-3 and TRBJ2-2, the full variable domain reads GAGVSQTPSNKVTEKGKYVELRCDPISGHTALYWYRQSLGQGPEFLIYFQGTGAADDSGLPNDRFFAVRPEGSVSTLKIQRTERGDSAVYLCASSVGAGTGELFFGEGSRLTVL.

The chain carries TRBV5-4 and TRBJ2-3; 12 positions agree with TRBD2. The V and J ends lost 4 bases and 5 bases, in that order; junction bases with no gene match: 14. The germline CDR1 and CDR2 sequences are SGHNT and YYREEE (reference sequence). There are 18 residues in the CDR3. In nucleotides, the CDR3 is TGTGCCAGCAGCGCGCCGCGGGCACTAGCGGGAGGTCAAGATACGCAGTATTTT. Translated: CASSAPRALAGGQDTQYF.